This TCR beta chain was sequenced in a study of CD8 T cells in Susac syndrome. The multiple sclerosis control cohort comprised treatment-naive individuals presenting with stable or active relapsing-remitting disease. The RNA, about 0.5 to 1 ug, was put through reverse transcription using random hexamers. An immunoSEQ multiplex PCR generated amplified TCR beta CDR3 products spanning 54 Vbeta and 13 Jbeta. TCRdb recomputed calls from the immunoSEQ multiplex PCR reads with MiXCR, one row per CDR3 protein. The data contain under 200,000 distinct CDR3 sequences, about 95% of them seen just once; the ten biggest clones take up around 0.15%. The CDR3 covers 15 residues. Germline-derived CDR1 and CDR2 are SGDLS and YYNGEE. The V end lost 4 bases, the J end lost 3 bases, and 15 bases lay between the germline ends.

The rearrangement links TRBV9 to TRBJ2-3; D remains unclear. The receptor was derived from a human donor with multiple sclerosis. What was sequenced was CD8+ T cells from PBMCs. The chain's CDR3 is CASSPHGEGTDTQYF. Here the CDR3 DNA reads TGTGCCAGCAGCCCCCATGGGGAAGGTACAGATACGCAGTATTTT.